This T cell receptor (beta chain) appears in the sequencing data of a study of blood T cells in healthy people across ages. The authors ran a second PCR of 7 to 11 cycles using a sample-barcoded 5' primer and a J-beta primer mix. The template-switch adaptor, which had 12 random nucleotides, put a tag on each cDNA molecule. Every sample gave at least 2.5 million paired-end reads containing CDR3. MiXCR was run by TCRdb on the 5' RACE reads, yielding one entry per CDR3 protein. This table holds roughly 500,000 distinct CDR3 sequences, 25% to 30% found once. After removal of 4 bases from V and 7 bases from J, the junction contained 5 bases not matched to a gene. In germline, CDR1 is SEHNR, CDR2 FQNEAQ (reference sequence). The CDR3 covers 14 residues. All donors came from Russia, were Caucasian and healthy, and spanned ages roughly 6 to 100. This clonotype was seen more than once but under ten times.

This sequence was found in a woman aged 70-85 years in good health. The chain combines TRBV7-9 with TRBJ1-4; the match to TRBD1 covers 8 bases. Specimen: blood. CDR3 nucleotides: TGTGCCAGCAGCTCGACAGGGGCGGGTGAAAAACTGTTTTTT. Protein product: CASSSTGAGEKLFF.